Below, 32 T cell receptor beta chains from the same sample are listed, as sequenced in a study of cytomegalovirus exposure and HLA in healthy donors. TCRdb's copy holds only in-frame clones and misses some; the assay was immunoSEQ multiplex PCR. This table holds about 280,000 clones, roughly 90% found once. What was sequenced was PBMCs. These TCRs come from a woman younger than 35 in good health and CMV-seronegative.

The V gene is TRBV19, the J gene TRBJ1-5; D unclear. V was trimmed by 4 bases and J by 0 bases, leaving 7 bases between them. This CDR3 spans 14 amino acids. From germline, CDR1 is LNHDA and CDR2 SQIVND (reference sequence). CDR3 bases: TGTGCCAGTAGTAGGAGGGTTAGCAATCAGCCCCAGCATTTT. Its translation is CASSRRVSNQPQHF.

The J gene is TRBJ2-7, the V gene TRBV28, with TRBD2 matching over 8 bases. After removal of 5 bases from V and 0 bases from J, the junction contained 9 bases not matched to a gene. Germline CDR1 MDHEN, CDR2 SYDVKM. The CDR3 is made up of 16 amino acids. CDR3 protein: CASSAVTSASSYEQYF. The CDR3 DNA reads as TGTGCCAGCAGTGCCGTGACTAGCGCCTCCTCCTACGAGCAGTACTTC.

This clone was detected once. The chain combines TRBV27 with TRBJ2-7; 9 bases agree with TRBD2. Germline-derived CDR1 and CDR2 are MNHEY and SMNVEV (reference sequence). The CDR3 runs 13 residues. Trimming cost V 8 bases and J 7 bases; bases outside gene matches: 9. The CDR3 sequence: CASGAGGPREQYF. For the CDR3, the DNA is TGTGCCAGCGGGGCGGGAGGGCCGCGGGAGCAGTACTTC.

The chain uses TRBV14 and TRBJ2-5, with D unclear. Germline V CDR1 and CDR2: SGHDN, FVKESK. V was shortened by 0 bases and J by 7 bases, with 12 bases between the two germline ends. There are 14 residues in the CDR3. Here the CDR3 DNA reads TGTGCCAGCAGCCAAGAGGGCAGGTTGGGGACCCAGTACTTC. It encodes CASSQEGRLGTQYF.

The genes are TRBV28 and TRBJ2-7; 8 nucleotides match TRBD1. CDR1 is MDHEN, CDR2 SYDVKM, per germline. The CDR3 runs 14 residues. Trimming at V came to 10 bases and at J to 2 bases, leaving 10 bases not matched to a gene. The CDR3 sequence: CATLGQERTYEQYF. For the CDR3, the DNA is TGTGCCACCCTGGGACAGGAGAGGACCTACGAGCAGTACTTC.

This chain connects TRBV5-1 to TRBJ2-1; weak D call: TRBD2 (6 bases). The germline V gene has CDR1 SGHRS and CDR2 YFSETQ. V lost 5 bases to trimming and J lost 6 bases, with 12 bases between them. CDR3 size: 13 residues. CDR3: CASSRLEANEQFF. CDR3 bases: TGCGCCAGCAGTCGACTAGAGGCCAATGAGCAGTTCTTC.

The rearrangement links TRBV2 to TRBJ1-5; D unresolved. Trimming shortened V by 5 bases and J by 0 bases, and 5 bases separated the two germline ends. CDR1 and CDR2 from the germline V gene are SNHLY and FYNNEI. The CDR3 spans 13 residues. CDR3 amino acids: CASSLDSNQPQHF. The DNA of the CDR3 is TGTGCCAGCAGTTTAGATAGCAATCAGCCCCAGCATTTT.

V gene TRBV28 combines with J gene TRBJ2-1; 8 bases are a match to TRBD1. The CDR3 is 13 amino acids. Germline CDR1 MDHEN, CDR2 SYDVKM. The trim removed 5 bases at V and 12 bases at J, leaving 9 bases unmatched. CDR3 DNA sequence: TGTGCCAGCAGTCCGGGACAGGAGAAGGGGCAGTTCTTC. This encodes CASSPGQEKGQFF.

The sample holds a few counts of this clone. The CDR3 nucleotides are TGTGCCAGCAGCCTGGGACAGAGCAATCAGCCCCAGCATTTT. Residues: CASSLGQSNQPQHF. The chain recombines TRBV7-9 with TRBJ1-5; the match to TRBD1 covers 7 bases. Trimming cost V 5 bases and J 1 base; bases outside gene matches: 2. CDR1 SEHNR and CDR2 FQNEAQ come from the germline V gene (reference sequence). The CDR3 length is 14 residues.

This clone was counted once. The rearrangement links TRBV9 to TRBJ1-6, with TRBD1 matching 9 bases. The CDR3 consists of 14 residues. In germline, CDR1 is SGDLS, CDR2 YYNGEE. J gave up 10 bases and V 4 bases, and 6 bases lay outside the gene matches. For the CDR3, the DNA is TGTGCCAGCAGCAAGGGACAGGGTTTCTCACCCCTCCACTTT. Protein sequence: CASSKGQGFSPLHF.

The V gene is TRBV7-6, the J gene TRBJ2-1, with TRBD2 identical over 11 bases. The CDR3 length is 15 residues. CDR1 is SGHVS and CDR2 is FNYEAQ in the germline V gene. Losses at the gene ends were 10 bases for V and 3 bases for J; bases not matched to a gene: 8. In nucleotides, the CDR3 is TGTGCCACTACAGAGGGACTAGCGGTCTACAATGAGCAGTTCTTC. Amino acids: CATTEGLAVYNEQFF.

This sequence joins TRBV2 and TRBJ1-1; D gene ambiguous. This CDR3 region has 10 residues. CDR1 is SNHLY and CDR2 is FYNNEI in the germline V gene. Trimming took off 8 bases at V and 11 bases at J, with 12 bases between the two ends. In nucleotides, the CDR3 is TGTGCCAGCTTGGAGGTGGTGGCTTTCTTT. It is translated as CASLEVVAFF.

The sample holds one count of this clone. V and J are TRBV4-2 and TRBJ2-7; 7 nucleotides agree with TRBD2. The V and J ends lost 1 base and 1 base, in that order; junction bases with no gene match: 4. This CDR3 is 15 amino acids long. Per germline, CDR1 LGHNA and CDR2 YNFKEQ. The CDR3 DNA reads as TGTGCCAGCAGCCAAGGGGGGACTACGTCCTACGAGCAGTACTTC. Its protein product is CASSQGGTTSYEQYF.

This chain uses TRBV13 with TRBJ2-7, with 8 bases matching TRBD2. The V gene end was trimmed by 5 bases and the J gene end by 2 bases; junction bases not matched to a gene: 2. CDR3 length: 13 amino acids. Per germline, CDR1 PRHDT and CDR2 FYEKMQ (reference sequence). CDR3 sequence: CASSTSGTYEQYF. In DNA, the CDR3 is TGTGCCAGCAGCACTAGCGGAACCTACGAGCAGTACTTC.

The chain employs TRBV28 and TRBJ2-2; maybe TRBD2 (9 bases). The V end lost 1 base, the J end lost 2 bases, and 35 bases lay between the germline ends. The CDR3 is 24 residues long. CDR1 is MDHEN and CDR2 is SYDVKM in the germline V gene. CDR3 nucleotide sequence: TGTGCCAGCAGTTTATCCCGCCGGGTGACAGGGGTATATGCGACTAGCGGAAACACCGGGGAGCTGTTTTTT. Translation: CASSLSRRVTGVYATSGNTGELFF.

The chain recombines TRBV19 with TRBJ2-7; weak D call: TRBD2 (7 bases). The CDR3 sequence is 14 residues long. CDR1 is LNHDA and CDR2 is SQIVND in the germline V gene (reference sequence). V was cut by 6 bases and J by 5 bases, with 17 bases left in between. In DNA form, the CDR3 reads TGTGCCAGTAGCCTACGGGGGCGGGAGAACGAGCAGTACTTC. Amino acids: CASSLRGRENEQYF.

This chain connects TRBV5-1 to TRBJ1-1; TRBD1 matches 7 bases. With 2 bases clipped from V and 3 bases from J, the junction kept 4 bases outside the gene matches. There are 14 residues in the CDR3. Germline V gene data show CDR1 as SGHRS and CDR2 as YFSETQ. The CDR3 loop reads CASSLSGQHTEAFF. The CDR3, as DNA: TGCGCCAGCAGCTTATCGGGACAGCACACTGAAGCTTTCTTT.

V is TRBV6-5 and J is TRBJ2-3; D unresolved. The germline V gene encodes CDR1 MNHEY and CDR2 SVGAGI. V was pared by 6 bases and J by 2 bases, with 15 bases between. CDR3 length: 15 residues. The CDR3 reads CASRFRRSLTDTQYF. In DNA form, the CDR3 reads TGTGCCAGCAGGTTCCGTCGGTCCCTCACAGATACGCAGTATTTT.

Only one count was recorded for this clone. This CDR3 reads CASAGQNYEQYF. The CDR3 DNA is TGTGCCAGCGCGGGACAGAACTACGAGCAGTACTTC. The V gene is TRBV5-6, the J gene TRBJ2-7; possible D gene TRBD1, 7 bases. CDR1 is SGHDT and CDR2 is YYEEEE in the germline V gene. This CDR3 is 12 amino acids long. V lost 7 bases and J 3 bases, leaving 11 bases between the germline ends.

The J gene is TRBJ1-3, the V gene TRBV10-3, with no clear D. The germline V and J ends were trimmed by 3 bases and 0 bases, with 9 bases remaining between them. This CDR3 has 15 residues. Germline loops: CDR1 ENHRY, CDR2 SYGVKD. The CDR3 DNA follows: TGTGCCATCAGTGAAGGCGGGAGCTCTGGAAACACCATATATTTT. Amino acid sequence: CAISEGGSSGNTIYF.

The chain carries TRBV6-4 and TRBJ1-1; D is unclear. There are 13 residues in the CDR3. The ends were cut back, 3 bases at V and 0 bases at J, with 5 bases in the middle. CDR1 and CDR2 (germline): MRHNA, SNTAGT. CDR3 sequence: CASSETVNTEAFF. In DNA, the CDR3 is TGTGCCAGCAGTGAAACAGTGAACACTGAAGCTTTCTTT.

In its sample, this clone was seen once. The chain uses TRBV14 and TRBJ2-5, with 8 bases that match TRBD2. Germline values: CDR1 SGHDN, CDR2 FVKESK. V trimming: 0 bases; J trimming: 4 bases; junction bases outside the gene matches: 7. The CDR3 length is 16 residues. The DNA of the CDR3 is TGTGCCAGCAGCCAAGATCGGGTCGGGAGGGCAGAGACCCAGTACTTC. The encoded protein is CASSQDRVGRAETQYF.

The chain has TRBV5-1 and TRBJ2-7, with TRBD2 matching 8 bases. Unmatched junction bases numbered 9, after V lost 4 bases and J lost 3 bases. The CDR3 runs 15 residues. From germline, CDR1 is SGHRS and CDR2 YFSETQ. The CDR3: CASSPSPSGGYEQYF. CDR3 nucleotides: TGCGCCAGCAGCCCATCCCCCAGCGGGGGCTACGAGCAGTACTTC.

V and J are TRBV19 and TRBJ2-2, with D hard to call. The CDR3 length is 14 residues. Germline CDR1 is LNHDA and CDR2 is SQIVND (reference sequence). Trimming cost V 5 bases and J 0 bases, with 7 bases left between them. The CDR3 protein is CASSGQANTGELFF. CDR3 in DNA: TGTGCCAGTAGTGGGCAAGCGAACACCGGGGAGCTGTTTTTT.

The V and J genes are TRBV7-6 and TRBJ2-7; 9 nucleotides agree with TRBD2. Germline CDR1 and CDR2: SGHVS and FNYEAQ. This CDR3 region has 16 residues. Germline trimming cut 1 base from V and 2 bases from J; bases unmatched to any gene: 6. The chain's CDR3 is CASSLDRLADTYEQYF. Here the CDR3 DNA reads TGTGCCAGCAGCTTAGATCGACTAGCGGATACCTACGAGCAGTACTTC.

This rearrangement joins TRBV6-5 to TRBJ2-7; TRBD2 matches 13 bases. J was trimmed by 5 bases and V by 2 bases; bases with no gene match: 6. Germline V gene data show CDR1 as MNHEY and CDR2 as SVGAGI. There are 16 residues in the CDR3. The CDR3 DNA reads TGTGCCAGCAGTTACCGGACTAGCGGGAGAACGGACGAGCAGTACTTC. It encodes CASSYRTSGRTDEQYF.

The rearrangement uses TRBV6-6 and TRBJ1-1, with 7 bases fitting TRBD1. There are 14 residues in the CDR3. Germline V gene data show CDR1 as MNHNY and CDR2 as SVGAGI (reference sequence). After removal of 5 bases from V and 1 base from J, the junction contained 4 bases not matched to a gene. The CDR3 protein is CASSPGTANTEAFF. CDR3 bases: TGTGCCAGCAGTCCTGGGACAGCGAACACTGAAGCTTTCTTT.

This chain links TRBV9 with TRBJ2-7; possibly TRBD1 for D (6 bases). Germline lookup yields CDR1 SGDLS and CDR2 YYNGEE. The CDR3 extends over 14 amino acids. V lost 4 bases to trimming and J lost 2 bases, with 13 bases between them. The CDR3 DNA reads as TGTGCCAGCAGCCCTAGGACAGCACCCTACGAGCAGTACTTC. It encodes CASSPRTAPYEQYF.

The chain is built from TRBV28 and TRBJ2-7; TRBD1 matches at 11 bases. Germline CDR1 MDHEN, CDR2 SYDVKM. The CDR3 spans 17 residues. Trimming took 3 bases from V and 3 from J; bases not matched to a gene: 10. This chain's CDR3 is CASSFSGQGADRYEQYF. Written as DNA, the CDR3 is TGTGCCAGCAGTTTTTCCGGACAGGGGGCAGACCGCTACGAGCAGTACTTC.

This clone was found once. This chain connects TRBV15 to TRBJ2-1, with a tentative D call TRBD2 (6 bases). The V and J ends lost 8 bases and 3 bases respectively, with 17 bases between them. Germline values: CDR1 LNHNV, CDR2 YYDKDF (reference sequence). This CDR3 is built from 15 residues. Here the CDR3 reads CATAGIGVNYNEQFF. The CDR3 nucleotides read TGTGCCACCGCGGGGATAGGGGTAAACTACAATGAGCAGTTCTTC.

The chain employs TRBV21-1 and TRBJ2-1; TRBD1, the D gene given by the table, was not confirmed from the DNA. TRBV21-1 is tagged as a pseudogene. The CDR3 spans 13 residues. This CDR3 reads CASSVGQDNEQFF. DNA of the CDR3: TGTGCCAGCAGCGTCGGACAGGACAATGAGCAGTTCTTC.

The rearrangement uses TRBV2 and TRBJ1-6; D is perhaps TRBD1 (5 bases). The germline V gene has CDR1 SNHLY and CDR2 FYNNEI. The CDR3 sequence is 13 residues long. The V end lost 4 bases, the J end lost 5 bases, and 6 bases lay between the germline ends. As DNA, the CDR3 is TGTGCCAGCAGTGCAGGGAATAATTCACCCCTCCACTTT. Translating gives CASSAGNNSPLHF.